Included here is one TCR beta chain sequence, with context. No antigen is known for it. The entry originates in a study of vaccination and CD4 T cells after COVID-19. Described treatment: approximately nine-day PBMC culture with coronavirus spike peptide pools or control peptides (ViraFEST assay). The CDR3 extends over 12 amino acids. CDR1 is WSHSY, CDR2 SAAADI, per germline. V dropped 0 bases and J dropped 10 bases, with 10 bases sitting between them. Study outcomes and limitations: Researchers looked at relatively few convalescent patients and had no early post-infection timepoints.

The Oncomine TCR Beta short-read assay was applied to DNA of cultured CD4+ T cells. TCRdb reprocessed the PCR reads via MiXCR and lists one record per CDR3 protein. The profile covers fewer than 30,000 distinct CDR3 sequences, with 50% appearing a single time and 28% taken by the ten largest. The TCR sequence derives from a human donor who received a COVID-19 vaccine. The sequences come from CD4+ T cells from blood, cultured in vitro, collected before SARS-CoV-2 vaccination. The chain links TRBV10-2 to TRBJ2-7, with D maybe TRBD1 (5 bases). CDR3 DNA sequence: TGCGCCAGCAGTGAGTCCCGACAGTTACAGTACTTC. Protein sequence: CASSESRQLQYF.